This TCR beta chain was sequenced during a study of identical twins. CDR1 DFQATT and CDR2 SNEGSKA come from the germline V gene (reference sequence). The CDR3 totals 14 residues. V dropped 0 bases and J dropped 5 bases, with 13 bases sitting between them. Each CDR3 protein gets one entry after TCRdb re-called the 5' RACE reads with MiXCR. The sample contains about 890,000 distinct CDR3 sequences, over 9% of which appear only once. This clonotype was detected only a few times. These data were also reused for a study on yellow fever vaccine responses in identical twins.

Material for sequencing was PBMCs. This chain uses TRBV20-1 with TRBJ2-5, with D tentatively TRBD1 (6 bases). The source is a woman under 30 in good health. DNA of the CDR3: TGCAGTGCTAGAGATCCCAGGGGTATCGAGACCCAGTACTTC. Translation: CSARDPRGIETQYF.